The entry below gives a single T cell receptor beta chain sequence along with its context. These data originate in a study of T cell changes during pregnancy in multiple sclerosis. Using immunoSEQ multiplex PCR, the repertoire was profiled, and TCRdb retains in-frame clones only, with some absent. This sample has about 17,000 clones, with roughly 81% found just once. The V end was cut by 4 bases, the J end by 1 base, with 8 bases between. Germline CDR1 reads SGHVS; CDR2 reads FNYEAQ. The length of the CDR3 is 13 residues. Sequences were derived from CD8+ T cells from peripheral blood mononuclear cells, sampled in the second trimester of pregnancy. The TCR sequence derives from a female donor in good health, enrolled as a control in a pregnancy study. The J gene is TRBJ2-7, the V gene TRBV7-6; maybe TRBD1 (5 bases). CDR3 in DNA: TGTGCCAGCAGCTACAGGATTTCCTACGAGCAGTACTTC. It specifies CASSYRISYEQYF.